Each of the 11 T cell receptor beta chains below was sequenced from the same sample in a study of blood T cell repertoires in COVID-19. The protocol was immunoSEQ multiplex PCR, while the TCRdb copy is restricted to in-frame clones and leaves out a portion. There are a few hundred thousand clones in the sample; approximately 85% occur only once, and 4.5% to 5.5% lies in the top ten. The sequencing sample was made of peripheral blood. Receptors were obtained from a man aged 50-59 years with active or convalescent COVID-19.

The chain has TRBV7-9 and TRBJ1-1; D ambiguous. Trimming took 7 bases from V and 0 from J, leaving 15 bases between them. In germline, CDR1 is SEHNR, CDR2 FQNEAQ (reference sequence). The CDR3 runs to 15 residues. In DNA, the CDR3 is TGTGCCAGCACCGATAGAAAAATCTTGAACACTGAAGCTTTCTTT. It yields the protein CASTDRKILNTEAFF.

This chain joins TRBV19 and TRBJ2-2; 9 bases map to TRBD2. The germline CDR1 and CDR2 sequences are LNHDA and SQIVND (reference sequence). After removal of 3 bases from V and 3 bases from J, the junction contained 5 bases not matched to a gene. This CDR3 is built from 16 residues. CDR3 region: CASSMGTSSYTGELFF. CDR3 nucleotide sequence: TGTGCCAGTAGTATGGGGACTAGCAGTTACACCGGGGAGCTGTTTTTT.

This chain's CDR3 is CSASSGVDVGNTIYF. In nucleotides, the CDR3 is TGCAGTGCTAGTTCGGGGGTAGATGTGGGAAACACCATATATTTT. The V and J genes are TRBV20-1 and TRBJ1-3; D possibly corresponds to TRBD1 (5 bases). The ends were cut back, 3 bases at V and 4 bases at J, with 16 bases in the middle. The CDR3 totals 15 residues. Germline V gene lookup returns CDR1 DFQATT and CDR2 SNEGSKA (reference sequence).

The chain has TRBV30 and TRBJ2-7; TRBD2 matches at 7 bases. The CDR3 has 15 residues. Germline trimming cut 2 bases from V and 0 bases from J; bases unmatched to any gene: 7. Germline V gene data show CDR1 as GTSNPN and CDR2 as SVGIG (reference sequence). In DNA form, the CDR3 reads TGTGCCTGGAGTCCATGGAAGCGGGGCTCCTACGAGCAGTACTTC. It encodes CAWSPWKRGSYEQYF.

The chain uses TRBV6-5 and TRBJ2-1, with TRBD2 matching 8 bases. In germline, CDR1 is MNHEY, CDR2 SVGAGI. The CDR3 runs 15 residues. J lost 4 bases, V lost 7 bases, and 9 bases had no gene match. CDR3 residues: CASTQPGLGYNEQFF. The CDR3 DNA follows: TGTGCCAGCACCCAACCGGGACTAGGGTACAATGAGCAGTTCTTC.

The V and J genes are TRBV7-6 and TRBJ1-1; 10 bases are shared with TRBD1. The CDR3 runs to 17 residues. In germline, CDR1 is SGHVS, CDR2 FNYEAQ. V lost 0 bases, J lost 1 base, and 5 bases stayed unmatched. Here the CDR3 DNA reads TGTGCCAGCAGCTTAGCCCGGCGGACAGGGGGGAACACTGAAGCTTTCTTT. Translating gives CASSLARRTGGNTEAFF.

The chain combines TRBV2 with TRBJ1-5; D uncertain. Deletions cut 4 bases from V and 2 bases from J, with 18 bases between. Looked up from germline, CDR1 is SNHLY and CDR2 is FYNNEI. The CDR3 sequence is 17 residues long. The CDR3 coding sequence is TGTGCCAGCAGTGTAGAGGGTGGAGGACGGGGCAATCAGCCCCAGCATTTT. Its protein is CASSVEGGGRGNQPQHF.

This clone has at least ten counts. The chain carries TRBV6-5 and TRBJ1-4, with D possibly being TRBD1 (5 bases). With 10 bases removed from V and 7 bases from J, the gap between germline ends came to 22 bases. The CDR3 extends over 15 amino acids. Looked up from germline, CDR1 is MNHEY and CDR2 is SVGAGI. In DNA, the CDR3 is TGTGCCACCCCCGACGGGGGATTGTATGGTGAAAAACTGTTTTTT. Its translation: CATPDGGLYGEKLFF.

This chain joins TRBV12-3 or TRBV12-4 and TRBJ2-1; TRBD2 might be the D (5 bases). This CDR3 comprises 11 residues. Trimming pared 2 bases from V and 14 bases from J, leaving 10 bases between. DNA for the CDR3: TGTGCCAGCAGTTTATTGGGAGCCGAGTTCTTC. Its translation is CASSLLGAEFF.

CDR3 sequence reads: CASSFTPHGDEQFF. The CDR3 region has the DNA TGTGCCAGCAGCTTCACGCCTCACGGGGATGAGCAGTTCTTC. This chain uses TRBV7-2 with TRBJ2-1; D might be TRBD2 (5 bases). Deletions cut 3 bases from V and 8 bases from J, with 14 bases between. Germline CDR1 is SGHTA and CDR2 is FQGNSA. The CDR3 runs to 14 residues.

The rearrangement links TRBV4-1 to TRBJ2-1, with 7 bases identical to TRBD2. Germline V gene lookup returns CDR1 MGHRA and CDR2 YSYEKL. This CDR3 comprises 17 residues. V lost 1 base and J lost 12; bases outside the gene matches: 18. The DNA of the CDR3 is TGCGCCAGCAGCCAAGGGACCGGTCTGGGAGGGGCGTCTCGGCAGTTCTTC. It encodes CASSQGTGLGGASRQFF.